Described below is a single T cell receptor beta chain sequence and its context. Its antigen remains undetermined. Base qualities are not recorded, but no much larger clone differs from it by a single base. The CDR3 runs 18 residues from the cysteine to the phenylalanine. Only the CDR3 DNA is retained, 54 bases long and in frame from the first base. The germline V end is reduced by 4 bases and the J end by 0 bases; junction bases left unmatched: 12. CDR1 and CDR2, looked up from the germline V gene, are SGHRS and YFSETQ. Receptor amplification or capture employed the immunoSEQ multiplex PCR assay. Rearranged TCR beta chain sequences were amplified with the hsTCRB Kit following the manufacturer's protocol. Sequencing of TCRB libraries was carried out on an Illumina MiSeq. The authors' analysis ran thus. The kit vendor's proprietary platform handled demultiplexing, trimming and gene mapping. In TCRdb, the immuneACCESS table is reduced to in-frame sequences with V and J assigned. These tables do not hold every clone; where another copy was compared, an unresolved V gene accounts for under half, and the others remain unexplained. Clone size and V and J calls were adopted from that table, with D and trimming inferred from the DNA. Here the sample has approximately 54,000 clones; 80% to 90% occur a single time. Around 21% of the sample comes from the top ten.

The sample's time point label is to be understood as: baseline, week 1 (first vaccination visit). According to the study, the label for this sample's treatment or condition signals: pre-vaccination baseline after standard-of-care therapy. Donors had newly diagnosed WHO grade 3 or 4 IDH1-mutant astrocytomas with loss of nuclear ATRX. The samples were drawn from NOA16, a multicentre, single-arm, open-label phase I trial in Germany that tested a mutant IDH1 peptide vaccine in humans for the first time. For immunogenicity testing, the blood drawn at visit V03 was used as the baseline sample. Genomic DNA for TCRB sequencing was isolated from EDTA blood with the DNeasy Blood and Tissue Kit. The sample belongs to a study of a mutant IDH1 vaccine in newly diagnosed glioma (dated by TCRdb to the early 2020s). Concerning the study at large: Of the approximately 29 treated patients, roughly 60% were male and approximately 38% were female, and a mean age of approximately 40 years was recorded. Prior to enrollment, standard therapy consisting of radiotherapy alone, temozolomide alone, or radiochemotherapy with temozolomide had been administered to patients, with the combination being received by most patients. Peripheral blood was collected at six visits: V03 (baseline), V05, V07, V10, V12 and V13. For exploratory analyses, longitudinal TCRB deep sequencing was carried out in roughly 23 treated patients wherever samples were available. General findings and caveats noted by the study authors: Selection of PBMC samples for TCRB deep sequencing was based on availability. According to the authors, sample limitations meant that analyses of patient blood samples could not be reproduced. Pseudoprogression appeared unrelated to alterations in the top peripheral T cell clonotypes detected by TCRB sequencing. Vaccine-induced immune responses across multiple MHC alleles were detected in roughly 94% of patients.

This TCR derives from a man aged 18 to 29 with glioma. The source was PBMCs, collected from a glioma patient treated with radiotherapy, temozolomide or both. The V and J genes are TRBV5-1 and TRBJ1-4; TRBD1 agrees with 7 junctional bases. The DNA sequence reads TGCGCCAGCAGCACGACCGGGACAGCCCATGCAACTAATGAAAAACTGTTTTTT. Translated, it gives CASSTTGTAHATNEKLFF.